This entry lists 26 T cell receptor beta chains sequenced from one sample in a study of blood T cell repertoires in COVID-19. Sequenced by immunoSEQ multiplex PCR; TCRdb stores in-frame clones only, minus some. The sample contains about 140,000 clones, approximately 86% of which appear only once. Specimen: peripheral blood. These receptors all come from a human donor in a cohort sampled during active COVID-19.

The chain links TRBV19 to TRBJ2-7; TRBD2 aligns across 7 bases. The CDR3 loop spans 12 amino acids. Germline CDR1 and CDR2: LNHDA and SQIVND (reference sequence). Germline trimming cut 8 bases from V and 3 bases from J; bases unmatched to any gene: 4. The CDR3 sequence: CASGSGGYEQYF. DNA of the CDR3: TGTGCCAGTGGGTCGGGGGGCTACGAGCAGTACTTC.

J is TRBJ2-7 and V is TRBV10-3; TRBD1 matches at 9 bases. Germline CDR1 reads ENHRY; CDR2 reads SYGVKD. The trim removed 4 bases at V and 2 bases at J, leaving 3 bases unmatched. The CDR3 is 14 amino acids. DNA for the CDR3: TGTGCCATCAGTGCCGGGACAGGGACCTACGAGCAGTACTTC. It is translated as CAISAGTGTYEQYF.

The V and J genes are TRBV15 and TRBJ2-1; 8 bases map to TRBD2. Trimming took 3 bases from V and 2 from J; bases not matched to a gene: 0. The CDR3 covers 14 residues. Per germline, CDR1 LNHNV and CDR2 YYDKDF (reference sequence). In DNA, the CDR3 is TGTGCCACCAGCAGGACTAGCGCCTACAATGAGCAGTTCTTC. This gives the protein CATSRTSAYNEQFF. Drawing the rest from reference TRBV15 and TRBJ2-1, the complete variable domain is DAMVIQNPRYQVTQFGKPVTLSCSQTLNHNVMYWYQQKSSQAPKLLFHYYDKDFNNEADTPDNFQSRRPNTSFCFLDIRSPGLGDTAMYLCATSRTSAYNEQFFGPGTRLTVL.

The chain links TRBV28 to TRBJ1-6; no clear D gene. V lost 2 bases and J lost 5, with 16 bases in between. The CDR3 contains 17 residues. Looked up from germline, CDR1 is MDHEN and CDR2 is SYDVKM. CDR3 nucleotides: TGTGCCAGCAGTTTAGTATCGGTGACAACCAATAATTCACCCCTCCACTTT. This encodes CASSLVSVTTNNSPLHF.

The rearrangement links TRBV4-1 to TRBJ1-1; D is uncertain. CDR1 MGHRA and CDR2 YSYEKL come from the germline V gene. This CDR3 has 15 residues. The germline V and J ends were trimmed by 1 base and 5 bases, with 14 bases remaining between them. The CDR3 bases are TGCGCCAGCAGCCAAGGAAGGAGTTTAGGTACTGAAGCTTTCTTT. As protein: CASSQGRSLGTEAFF.

V usage is TRBV7-9 and J usage is TRBJ2-1; 8 nucleotides agree with TRBD2. Trimming at V came to 5 bases and at J to 3 bases, leaving 9 bases not matched to a gene. Looked up from germline, CDR1 is SEHNR and CDR2 is FQNEAQ (reference sequence). The CDR3 length is 16 residues. The CDR3 DNA sequence: TGTGCCAGCAGCATCGGAGCGGGAGAGAACTACAATGAGCAGTTCTTC. This codes for CASSIGAGENYNEQFF.

The chain carries TRBV28 and TRBJ1-1; D not certain. This CDR3 contains 14 residues. The V gene's germline CDR1 is MDHEN and CDR2 SYDVKM. Trimming stripped 2 bases from V and 5 bases from J, with 12 bases between. CDR3 sequence reads: CASSLEVRRTEAFF. In DNA form, the CDR3 reads TGTGCCAGCAGTTTAGAGGTACGTCGAACTGAAGCTTTCTTT.

V is TRBV11-2 and J is TRBJ2-1, with TRBD1 matching 8 bases. Unmatched junction bases numbered 11, after V lost 0 bases and J lost 1 base. CDR3 length: 19 residues. Germline V CDR1 and CDR2: SGHAT, FQNNGV. The CDR3 DNA sequence: TGTGCCAGCAGCTTAGATAGTTACCGGACAGGGAGGTCCTACAATGAGCAGTTCTTC. Its translation: CASSLDSYRTGRSYNEQFF. The full variable domain, its missing parts supplied by reference TRBV11-2 and TRBJ2-1, is EAGVAQSPRYKIIEKRQSVAFWCNPISGHATLYWYQQILGQGPKLLIQFQNNGVVDDSQLPKDRFSAERLKGVDSTLKIQPAKLEDSAVYLCASSLDSYRTGRSYNEQFFGPGTRLTVL.

This clone is a singleton in its sample. The V and J genes are TRBV7-3 and TRBJ2-7, with D perhaps TRBD2 (6 bases). Trimming stripped 3 bases from V and 4 bases from J, with 16 bases between. CDR1 SGHTA and CDR2 FQGTGA come from the germline V gene. This CDR3 is built from 15 residues. The DNA for the CDR3 is TGTGCCAGCAGCTTTACCGGGACTCAGAGTTACGAGCAGTACTTC. Its protein product is CASSFTGTQSYEQYF.

This clone was seen a few times. This chain connects TRBV19 to TRBJ1-2; no clear D gene. The germline V gene has CDR1 LNHDA and CDR2 SQIVND (reference sequence). Deletions cut 6 bases from V and 6 bases from J, with 11 bases between. The CDR3 has 12 residues. CDR3 protein: CASRRNPHGYTF. The CDR3 DNA follows: TGTGCCAGTAGGAGGAACCCCCATGGCTACACCTTC.

This clone has a handful of counts. The chain employs TRBV2 and TRBJ1-6, with 7 bases that match TRBD1. The ends lost 6 bases at V and 7 bases at J; junction bases unmatched: 9. The CDR3 extends over 15 amino acids. Germline values: CDR1 SNHLY, CDR2 FYNNEI. The CDR3 sequence is CASSQDRVQNSPLHF. CDR3 DNA sequence: TGTGCCAGCAGCCAAGACAGGGTACAGAATTCACCCCTCCACTTT.

This clone was found once. CDR3 residues: CAIRGQETFYEQYF. In nucleotides, the CDR3 is TGTGCCATCAGAGGACAGGAGACCTTCTACGAGCAGTACTTC. This sequence joins TRBV10-3 and TRBJ2-7, with TRBD1 matching over 7 bases. The CDR3 loop spans 14 amino acids. J was trimmed by 3 bases and V by 6 bases; bases with no gene match: 8. CDR1 is ENHRY and CDR2 is SYGVKD in the germline V gene.

The DNA of the CDR3 is TGCGCCAGCAGTGAAGCGGGGTCTAGCACAGATACGCAGTATTTT. Translating it yields CASSEAGSSTDTQYF. The genes are TRBV10-1 and TRBJ2-3, with 7 positions matching TRBD2. The CDR3 runs to 15 residues. V lost 3 bases and J lost 0; bases outside the gene matches: 3. Per germline, CDR1 WNHNN and CDR2 SYGVQD (reference sequence).

The chain couples TRBV11-3 to TRBJ1-1, with D perhaps TRBD1 (5 bases). Germline V CDR1 and CDR2: SGHNT, YENEEA. The length of the CDR3 is 14 residues. Trimming took off 3 bases at V and 3 bases at J, with 11 bases between the two ends. The DNA of the CDR3 is TGTGCCAGCAGCTTCGCAGGGAGGGACACTGAAGCTTTCTTT. This translates into CASSFAGRDTEAFF.

This clone showed up just a few times. The rearrangement uses TRBV3-1 (or the pseudogene TRBV3-2) and TRBJ2-5; 10 nucleotides line up with TRBD2. V shed 4 bases and J 5 bases; nucleotides not matched to a gene: 22. CDR1 and CDR2 from the germline V gene are LGHDT and YNNKEL (reference sequence). The CDR3 has 20 residues. Here the CDR3 DNA reads TGTGCCAGCAGCCCGAGCCCTGAGCTAGCGGGAGTGGAATTTTTGGAGACCCAGTACTTC. Translation: CASSPSPELAGVEFLETQYF.

The table lists this clone with a few counts. The chain joins TRBV7-9 to TRBJ1-5; 9 bases are shared with TRBD1. The J segment lost 6 bases and the V segment lost 5 bases, leaving 8 bases of the junction unmatched. CDR1 is SEHNR and CDR2 is FQNEAQ in the germline V gene (reference sequence). The CDR3 loop spans 15 amino acids. CDR3 sequence reads: CASSPGTGLLQPQHF. DNA of the CDR3: TGTGCCAGCAGCCCCGGGACAGGGCTACTTCAGCCCCAGCATTTT.

This chain connects TRBV2 to TRBJ1-4, with 7 bases that match TRBD1. V was clipped by 1 base and J by 8 bases; unmatched bases: 7. CDR3 size: 15 residues. Germline CDR1 is SNHLY and CDR2 is FYNNEI. The CDR3 sequence is CASSEGQGVVEKLFF. CDR3 sequence (DNA): TGTGCCAGCAGTGAAGGACAGGGTGTCGTGGAAAAACTGTTTTTT.

J is TRBJ2-7 and V is TRBV18, with D perhaps TRBD2 (5 bases). CDR1 and CDR2 from the germline V gene are KGHSH and LQKENI. The CDR3 is 14 residues long. Trimming stripped 3 bases from V and 3 bases from J, with 12 bases between. The chain's CDR3 is CASSPTRQLYEQYF. CDR3 sequence (DNA): TGTGCCAGCTCACCTACTAGGCAACTCTACGAGCAGTACTTC.

This clone showed up just a few times. This chain connects TRBV11-2 to TRBJ1-5; unclear D gene. Germline V gene sequence: CDR1 SGHAT, CDR2 FQNNGV. Trimming removed 5 bases at V and 7 bases at J, with 12 bases between. The CDR3 contains 13 residues. DNA for the CDR3: TGTGCCAGCAGCCCGGGGTCGCACCAGCCCCAGCATTTT. This sequence encodes CASSPGSHQPQHF.

V gene TRBV15 combines with J gene TRBJ2-1; the D gene is possibly TRBD1 (6 bases). The CDR3 runs to 15 residues. The V end lost 0 bases, the J end lost 4 bases, and 10 bases lay between the germline ends. The V gene's germline CDR1 is LNHNV and CDR2 YYDKDF (reference sequence). CDR3 sequence: CATSRDMDRYNEQFF. CDR3 coding DNA: TGTGCCACCAGCAGAGACATGGACAGATACAATGAGCAGTTCTTC.

The chain employs TRBV7-3 and TRBJ2-5; D unresolved. The CDR3 runs 13 residues. The V end was cut by 4 bases, the J end by 2 bases, with 8 bases between. Germline assignment: CDR1 SGHTA and CDR2 FQGTGA. CDR3 sequence: CASSSDIQETQYF. In DNA form, the CDR3 reads TGTGCCAGCAGCTCCGACATTCAAGAGACCCAGTACTTC.

This rearrangement joins TRBV19 to TRBJ2-7; 15 bases align to TRBD2. V lost 5 bases to trimming and J lost 2 bases; unmatched junction nucleotides: 10. The CDR3 extends over 18 amino acids. Germline values: CDR1 LNHDA, CDR2 SQIVND (reference sequence). As DNA, the CDR3 is TGTGCCAGTAGTGGGACAGAGGGACTAGCGGGAGGAACCTACGAGCAGTACTTC. It yields the protein CASSGTEGLAGGTYEQYF.

The chain joins TRBV7-6 to TRBJ2-1, with a weak D call TRBD1 (5 bases). Germline CDR1 SGHVS, CDR2 FNYEAQ. The CDR3 contains 15 residues. V lost 2 bases to trimming and J lost 6 bases, with 14 bases between them. CDR3 loop: CASSLQYSTVNEQFF. The DNA of the CDR3 is TGTGCCAGCAGCTTACAATATTCGACAGTCAATGAGCAGTTCTTC.

The chain couples TRBV30 to TRBJ2-7; D possibly corresponds to TRBD1 (6 bases). This CDR3 comprises 15 residues. Trimming removed 1 base from V and 7 bases from J, with 20 bases in between. The germline V gene has CDR1 GTSNPN and CDR2 SVGIG (reference sequence). DNA for the CDR3: TGTGCCTGGAGTGGAACTTCACAGGGAATTTGGGAGCAGTACTTC. Its translation is CAWSGTSQGIWEQYF. The entire variable domain, with the rest obtained from reference TRBV30 and TRBJ2-7, is as follows: SQTIHQWPATLVQPVGSPLSLECTVEGTSNPNLYWYRQAAGRGLQLLFYSVGIGQISSEVPQNLSASRPQDRQFILSSKKLLLSDSGFYLCAWSGTSQGIWEQYFGPGTRLTVT.

This chain connects TRBV7-2 to TRBJ2-7; 10 bases agree with TRBD2. Germline loops: CDR1 SGHTA, CDR2 FQGNSA. CDR3 length equals 14 residues. J was trimmed by 6 bases and V by 5 bases; bases with no gene match: 7. CDR3 bases: TGTGCCAGCAGCCCCTTAGCGGGAGGACTCGAGCAGTACTTC. Translation gives CASSPLAGGLEQYF.

V usage is TRBV6-2 or TRBV6-3 and J usage is TRBJ1-5; 8 nucleotides agree with TRBD1. Losses at the gene ends were 5 bases for V and 11 bases for J; bases not matched to a gene: 11. This CDR3 has 14 residues. The V gene's germline CDR1 is MNHEY and CDR2 SVGEGT. CDR3 in amino acids: CASSPNRGLVAQHF. The CDR3 DNA follows: TGTGCCAGCAGTCCGAACAGGGGGTTAGTGGCCCAGCATTTT.